These T cell receptor beta chains were read from a single sample in a study of Graves' ophthalmopathy and Graves' hyperthyroidism. A single record per CDR3 protein comes from TCRdb applying MiXCR to the multiplex PCR reads. The sample has about 590,000 distinct CDR3 sequences; about 40% are singletons. What was sequenced was peripheral blood or thyroid tissue (not recorded which). All receptors derive from an adult man with Graves' hyperthyroidism. CDR3s include the opening cysteine and the closing phenylalanine or tryptophan. A D gene is named only where the DNA matches it firmly. Clone size is given for some rows only: seen once, a few or many times, or a class if the clone is expanded.

cdr3_aa cdr3_nt d_call clone_size j_call v_call
CSASHSGTGNQPQHF TGCAGTGCTTCCCACTCCGGGACAGGGAATCAGCCCCAGCATTTT TRBD1 many TRBJ1-5 TRBV20-1
CSARDRSGETQYF TGCAGTGCTAGAGATCGGTCGGGGGAGACCCAGTACTTC NA NA TRBJ2-5 TRBV20-1
CASSLEGSVTGELFF TGTGCCAGCAGCTTAGAGGGGTCGGTAACCGGGGAGCTGTTTTTT NA NA TRBJ2-2 TRBV7-2
CASSYDRVSTEAFF TGTGCCAGCAGTTACGACAGGGTGAGCACTGAAGCTTTCTTT TRBD1 many TRBJ1-1 TRBV6-5
CASSRPGTGSNEKLFF TGCGCCAGCAGCCGTCCCGGGACAGGTTCTAATGAAAAACTGTTTTTT TRBD1 few TRBJ1-4 TRBV4-1
CASRPGTSEKLFF TGTGCCAGTAGGCCTGGGACTTCTGAAAAACTGTTTTTT NA many TRBJ1-4 TRBV19
CASSSYDRGLQPQYF TGTGCCAGCAGCTCCTACGACAGGGGGCTACAGCCCCAGTATTTT TRBD1 NA TRBJ2-3 TRBV7-4
CASSQEDVKSEAFF TGTGCCAGCAGCCAAGAGGACGTTAAGTCTGAAGCTTTCTTT NA many TRBJ1-1 TRBV3-1
CSAQGGTGSGDEQYF TGCAGTGCTCAGGGGGGGACAGGTTCAGGTGACGAGCAGTACTTC NA NA TRBJ2-7 TRBV20-1
CASSLGVLAGGTTQYF TGTGCCAGCAGCTTAGGCGTACTAGCGGGAGGGACTACGCAGTATTTT TRBD2 NA TRBJ2-3 TRBV7-6
CAWSVSRTNSGDDTGELFF TGTGCCTGGAGTGTATCCCGAACTAATTCGGGGGACGACACCGGGGAGCTGTTTTTT NA NA TRBJ2-2 TRBV29-1
CASSFRGREETQYF TGTGCCAGCAGTTTTAGGGGAAGGGAAGAGACCCAGTACTTC NA NA TRBJ2-5 TRBV27
CASSFLAGTNQETQYF TGTGCCAGCAGCTTTTTGGCGGGGACCAACCAAGAGACCCAGTACTTC NA many TRBJ2-5 TRBV7-8
CASSLNAGLSGNTIYF TGTGCCAGCAGCTTAAACGCAGGGCTCTCTGGAAACACCATATATTTT NA many TRBJ1-3 TRBV5-4
CSTGLAGGQETQYF TGCAGTACCGGACTAGCGGGGGGCCAAGAGACCCAGTACTTC TRBD2 NA TRBJ2-5 TRBV29-1
CASSLDTGQYF TGTGCCAGCAGCCTCGACACGGGGCAGTACTTC NA NA TRBJ2-7 TRBV11-1
CSVQQGEYEQYF TGCAGCGTTCAACAGGGGGAATACGAGCAGTACTTC TRBD1 NA TRBJ2-7 TRBV29-1
CASGPERLNQPQHF TGTGCTAGTGGTCCGGAACGCCTTAATCAGCCCCAGCATTTT NA many TRBJ1-5 TRBV12-5
CASSFAGAGETQYF TGTGCCAGCAGTTTTGCCGGGGCAGGGGAGACCCAGTACTTC NA many TRBJ2-5 TRBV12-3/TRBV12-4
CASSLDGGRAFF TGCGCCAGCAGCTTGGACGGGGGACGGGCTTTCTTT NA NA TRBJ1-1 TRBV5-1
CASSLAGGSYQETQYF TGTGCCAGCAGCTTAGCGGGGGGGTCTTACCAAGAGACCCAGTACTTC TRBD2 many TRBJ2-5 TRBV7-9
CASSLLQGGAATEAFF TGTGCCAGCAGCCTCCTCCAAGGGGGCGCCGCCACTGAAGCTTTCTTT TRBD1 few TRBJ1-1 TRBV28
CSVLRGATYEQYF TGCAGCGTTCTGCGCGGGGCAACCTACGAGCAGTACTTC NA many TRBJ2-7 TRBV29-1
CASSEVPKTYVQYF TGCGCCAGCAGTGAGGTACCGAAGACCTACGTGCAGTACTTC NA NA TRBJ2-7 TRBV2
CASSQGGQGASGYTF TGTGCCAGCAGCCAAGGCGGACAGGGGGCAAGTGGCTACACCTTC TRBD1 many TRBJ1-2 TRBV3-1
CSARGGRSSYEQYF TGCAGTGCTAGAGGCGGGAGGAGCTCCTACGAGCAGTACTTC TRBD2 many TRBJ2-7 TRBV20-1
CASSPTGLSSGELFF TGTGCCAGTAGCCCGACAGGGTTGAGTTCCGGGGAGCTGTTTTTT TRBD1 NA TRBJ2-2 TRBV19
CSVLDGVSYEQYF TGCAGCGTGCTCGACGGGGTTTCCTACGAGCAGTACTTC NA many TRBJ2-7 TRBV29-1
CASSLMGTGGTYGQYF TGTGCCAGCAGCTTAATGGGGACAGGGGGCACTTATGGGCAGTACTTC TRBD1 once TRBJ2-7 TRBV7-3
CASSQDPTQEKLFF TGTGCCAGCAGCCAAGACCCCACCCAGGAAAAACTGTTTTTT NA NA TRBJ1-4 TRBV7-8
CASRFALLGQGTDTQYF TGCGCCAGCAGGTTCGCCCTGTTGGGACAGGGAACAGATACGCAGTATTTT TRBD1 few TRBJ2-3 TRBV5-1
CASSQDAGSGNTGELFF TGCGCCAGCAGCCAAGATGCTGGGTCAGGGAACACCGGGGAGCTGTTTTTT NA many TRBJ2-2 TRBV4-1
CASSLNTGTKTLGYTF TGTGCCAGCAGCCTGAACACCGGGACAAAAACGCTGGGCTACACCTTC NA many TRBJ1-2 TRBV7-9
CATSRGWEGLGEQYF TGTGCCACCAGCAGAGGCTGGGAGGGGTTGGGTGAGCAGTACTTC TRBD2 NA TRBJ2-7 TRBV15
CASSIVGTYSGANVLTF TGTGCCAGTAGTATAGTAGGGACTTACTCTGGGGCCAACGTCCTGACTTTC NA NA TRBJ2-6 TRBV19
CSAPRGPSGRQTQYF TGCAGTGCACCGAGGGGGCCTAGCGGGAGACAGACCCAGTACTTC TRBD2 many TRBJ2-5 TRBV20-1
CSAHPRLAYEQYF TGCAGTGCTCACCCCCGGCTAGCCTACGAGCAGTACTTC NA many TRBJ2-7 TRBV20-1
CATSRETFQPQHF TGTGCCACCAGCAGGGAAACGTTTCAGCCCCAGCATTTT NA many TRBJ1-5 TRBV15
CSVDGGGVGTGELFF TGCAGCGTTGATGGAGGGGGCGTAGGTACCGGGGAGCTGTTTTTT NA NA TRBJ2-2 TRBV29-1
CSQEGTPGEAFF TGCAGCCAAGAAGGTACTCCTGGTGAAGCTTTCTTT NA NA TRBJ1-1 TRBV29-1
CSSGDSDTEAFF TGCAGCTCCGGGGACAGCGACACTGAAGCTTTCTTT TRBD1 NA TRBJ1-1 TRBV29-1
CASSMGQGYEQYF TGTGCCAGCAGCATGGGACAGGGCTACGAGCAGTACTTC TRBD1 many TRBJ2-7 TRBV5-5
CASSPWEAPHMSF TGTGCCAGCAGCCCCTGGGAGGCCCCCCATATGTCCTTC NA many TRBJ2-7 TRBV7-9
CATSDSWGGSGNQPQHF TGTGCCACCAGTGATTCGTGGGGGGGGTCCGGCAATCAGCCCCAGCATTTT NA many TRBJ1-5 TRBV24-1
CASSRYRGRGNTIYF TGTGCCAGCAGCCGTTATCGGGGGCGAGGAAACACCATATATTTT NA NA TRBJ1-3 TRBV3-1
CASSNYREPNYGYTF TGTGCCAGCAGTAACTACAGGGAACCTAACTATGGCTACACCTTC NA many TRBJ1-2 TRBV6-5
CASSDLGQGAEEQYF TGTGCCAGCAGTGATTTAGGACAGGGGGCGGAAGAGCAGTACTTC TRBD1 many TRBJ2-7 TRBV2
CASASGDTGELFF TGTGCCAGCGCCTCAGGAGACACCGGGGAGCTGTTTTTT NA once TRBJ2-2 TRBV6-1
CSVEEGGEGTGNTIYF TGCAGCGTTGAAGAAGGCGGGGAGGGAACTGGAAACACCATATATTTT NA NA TRBJ1-3 TRBV29-1
CASSLGGGEKLFF TGCGCCAGCAGCTTGGGAGGGGGTGAAAAACTGTTTTTT NA many TRBJ1-4 TRBV5-1
CAISPGPGQASSYEQYF TGTGCCATCAGTCCAGGACCTGGACAGGCGAGCTCCTACGAGCAGTACTTC TRBD1 NA TRBJ2-7 TRBV10-3
CASSSGQGVFGANVLTF TGCGCCAGCAGCTCGGGACAGGGAGTATTTGGGGCCAACGTCCTGACTTTC TRBD1 NA TRBJ2-6 TRBV5-1
CATEGYTEAFF TGTGCCACCGAAGGATACACTGAAGCTTTCTTT NA NA TRBJ1-1 TRBV19
CSAGVNTEAFF TGCAGTGCTGGAGTAAACACTGAAGCTTTCTTT NA many TRBJ1-1 TRBV20-1